This T cell receptor beta chain was documented in a study of T cell repertoires in cytomegalovirus infection. As regards this clonotype: The antigen is unknown.

V was cut by 7 bases and J by 0 bases, with 7 bases left in between. Germline lookup yields CDR1 MNHEY and CDR2 SVGAGI. This CDR3 has 14 amino acids. One entry per CDR3 protein, called by TCRdb with MiXCR from the reads. The profile shows 650,000 to 900,000 distinct CDR3 sequences, 32% of them singletons. The receptor comes from a human donor in good health (CMV status not recorded). Some clones in this sample may be carry-over from other donors' samples. Here the sequenced sample was cultured CD8+ T cells from PBMCs, taken from culture after CMV antigen stimulation. This sequence joins TRBV6-5 and TRBJ2-6, with D uncertain. The CDR3 sequence: CASNVGSGANVLTF. The CDR3 coding sequence is TGTGCCAGCAACGTCGGCTCTGGGGCCAACGTCCTGACTTTC.